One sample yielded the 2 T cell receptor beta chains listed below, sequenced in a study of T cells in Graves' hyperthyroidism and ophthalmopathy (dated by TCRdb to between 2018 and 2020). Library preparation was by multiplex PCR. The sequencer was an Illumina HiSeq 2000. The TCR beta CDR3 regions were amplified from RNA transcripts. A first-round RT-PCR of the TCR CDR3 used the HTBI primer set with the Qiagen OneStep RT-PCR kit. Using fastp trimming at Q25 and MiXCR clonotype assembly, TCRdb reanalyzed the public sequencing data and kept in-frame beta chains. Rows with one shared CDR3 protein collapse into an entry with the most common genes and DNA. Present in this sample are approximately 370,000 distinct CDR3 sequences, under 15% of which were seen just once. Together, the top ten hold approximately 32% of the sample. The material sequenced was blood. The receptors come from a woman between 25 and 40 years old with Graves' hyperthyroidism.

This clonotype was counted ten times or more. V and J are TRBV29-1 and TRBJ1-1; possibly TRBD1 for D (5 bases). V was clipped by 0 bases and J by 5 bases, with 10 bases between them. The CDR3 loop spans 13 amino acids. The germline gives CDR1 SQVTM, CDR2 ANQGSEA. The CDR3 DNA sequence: TGCAGCGTTGAAGAGGGGACGAATACTGAAGCTTTCTTT. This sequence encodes CSVEEGTNTEAFF.

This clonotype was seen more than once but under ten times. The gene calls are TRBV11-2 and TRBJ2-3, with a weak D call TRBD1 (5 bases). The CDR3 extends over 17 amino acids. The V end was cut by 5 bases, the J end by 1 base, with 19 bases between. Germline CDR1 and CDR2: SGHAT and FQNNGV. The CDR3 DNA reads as TGTGCCAGCAGCCCCTTTAGGGGCTCCCCCGGCACAGATACGCAGTATTTT. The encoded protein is CASSPFRGSPGTDTQYF.